The 10 T cell receptor beta chains given below trace back to one sample, sequenced in a study of cytomegalovirus exposure and HLA in healthy donors. The PCR had 60 Vbeta and 13 Jbeta primers. Some clones are missing from TCRdb's copy, which holds only in-frame ones; the method was immunoSEQ multiplex PCR. The table includes 90,000 to 150,000 clones, around three quarters detected once. Sequenced material: PBMCs. All receptors derive from a woman aged 30 to 39 in good health and CMV-seropositive.

This clone showed up just once. V is TRBV19 and J is TRBJ1-3; 7 nucleotides match TRBD1. The CDR3 totals 16 residues. The junction had 9 bases not matched to a gene; V was cut back by 3 bases and J by 4 bases. Germline CDR1 is LNHDA and CDR2 is SQIVND (reference sequence). The DNA of the CDR3 is TGTGCCAGTAGTATCTCGCGGACAGGTCCGGGAAACACCATATATTTT. Its translation is CASSISRTGPGNTIYF.

This rearrangement joins TRBV2 to TRBJ2-2; D is undetermined. CDR1 is SNHLY, CDR2 FYNNEI, per germline. The CDR3 has 13 amino acids. Trimming left V 3 bases short and J 2 bases short, with 4 bases between. The CDR3 region is CASSDSNTGELFF. Written as DNA, the CDR3 is TGTGCCAGCAGTGACTCTAACACCGGGGAGCTGTTTTTT. Supplemented by reference TRBV2 and TRBJ2-2, the full variable domain reads EPEVTQTPSHQVTQMGQEVILRCVPISNHLYFYWYRQILGQKVEFLVSFYNNEISEKSEIFDDQFSVERPDGSNFTLKIRSTKLEDSAMYFCASSDSNTGELFFGEGSRLTVL.

V is TRBV5-1 and J is TRBJ1-2, with 7 bases lining up with TRBD1. The CDR3 has 13 amino acids. The trim removed 5 bases at V and 6 bases at J, leaving 7 bases unmatched. Germline assignment: CDR1 SGHRS and CDR2 YFSETQ. The CDR3: CASRFDRVDGYTF. CDR3 DNA: TGCGCCAGCAGATTCGACAGGGTTGATGGCTACACCTTC.

The chain couples TRBV19 to TRBJ2-5, with D perhaps matching TRBD1 (6 bases). V gave up 6 bases and J gave up 2 bases, with 13 bases separating them. Germline V lookup: CDR1 LNHDA, CDR2 SQIVND (reference sequence). The CDR3 extends over 14 amino acids. The CDR3 DNA is TGTGCCAGTAGCATACCGGACAGACAAGAGACCCAGTACTTC. Translated, it gives CASSIPDRQETQYF.

This clone was detected only a few times. The chain recombines TRBV7-6 with TRBJ1-2; TRBD1 is a possible D gene (6 bases). CDR1 is SGHVS and CDR2 is FNYEAQ in the germline V gene. Trimming pared 10 bases from V and 8 bases from J, leaving 17 bases between. The CDR3 is 12 amino acids. The CDR3 nucleotides are TGTGCCACCCGGGACACCCAGGGAGGCTACACCTTC. It encodes CATRDTQGGYTF.

This chain uses TRBV19 with TRBJ1-1; TRBD1 might be the D (6 bases). The germline V gene encodes CDR1 LNHDA and CDR2 SQIVND (reference sequence). The CDR3 totals 16 residues. Deletions cut 5 bases from V and 4 bases from J, with 20 bases between. The CDR3 loop reads CASSDPGGARGTEAFF. For the CDR3, the DNA is TGTGCCAGTAGTGACCCTGGGGGGGCGCGAGGCACTGAAGCTTTCTTT.

This clone was seen just once. This sequence joins TRBV7-6 and TRBJ2-3, with 9 bases fitting TRBD2. V was pared by 1 base and J by 3 bases, with 5 bases of the junction left unmatched. The CDR3 is made up of 16 amino acids. Per germline, CDR1 SGHVS and CDR2 FNYEAQ. The CDR3, as DNA: TGTGCCAGCAGCTTAGGGGCGGGGGGGCCAACAGATACGCAGTATTTT. It translates to CASSLGAGGPTDTQYF. Complete variable domain (other parts from reference TRBV7-6 and TRBJ2-3): GAGVSQSPRYKVTKRGQDVALRCDPISGHVSLYWYRQALGQGPEFLTYFNYEAQQDKSGLPNDRFSAERPEGSISTLTIQRTEQRDSAMYRCASSLGAGGPTDTQYFGPGTRLTVL.

The rearrangement joins TRBV29-1 to TRBJ2-4, with D unresolved. V lost 8 bases to trimming and J lost 0 bases, with 11 bases between them. The CDR3 is made up of 13 amino acids. Looked up from germline, CDR1 is SQVTM and CDR2 is ANQGSEA. The CDR3 is CSSADTAKNIQYF. CDR3 DNA: TGCAGCTCGGCAGACACAGCCAAAAACATTCAGTACTTC.

The chain employs TRBV5-1 and TRBJ2-7; 13 bases match TRBD2. Germline CDR1 and CDR2: SGHRS and YFSETQ. This CDR3 has 18 amino acids. J gave up 3 bases and V 0 bases, and 9 bases lay outside the gene matches. DNA for the CDR3: TGCGCCAGCAGCTTGGAGTACGGGACTAGCGGGGAGCGCTACGAGCAGTACTTC. Its protein is CASSLEYGTSGERYEQYF.

The chain recombines TRBV2 with TRBJ2-1; TRBD1 aligns across 8 bases. Germline V gene data show CDR1 as SNHLY and CDR2 as FYNNEI. V dropped 3 bases and J dropped 6; count of bases not matched to a gene: 7. The CDR3 extends over 15 amino acids. This CDR3 is CASSDGQGARNEQFF. CDR3 DNA: TGTGCCAGCAGTGATGGCCAGGGGGCTCGCAATGAGCAGTTCTTC.